This T cell receptor (beta chain) appears in the sequencing data of a study of regulatory T cells in long-lasting Graves disease. The time point here: newly diagnosed GD, antithyroid drugs for less than 3 months. Scientists built the TCR library using RNA that was extracted from PBMCs. CDR3 regions were amplified by Arm-PCR using iRepertoire HTBI primers to build TCR beta libraries. TCRdb re-analysed the multiplex PCR reads in MiXCR, keeping a single row per CDR3 protein. The sample has about 450,000 distinct CDR3 sequences, 14% seen once. This clonotype has a count of ten or more. This CDR3 spans 13 amino acids. CDR1 and CDR2 (germline): SNHLY, FYNNEI. Trimming cost V 5 bases and J 7 bases, with 12 bases left between them. These data were also filed under a second study, of T cells in Graves' hyperthyroidism and ophthalmopathy.

The sequencing here drew on peripheral blood mononuclear cells (PBMCs), taken at new diagnosis, from a patient treated with antithyroid drugs. This sequence was found in a woman between 50 and 59 years old with Graves disease. V usage is TRBV2 and J usage is TRBJ1-5; D is unresolved. The chain's CDR3 is CASSPVPPQPQHF. Here the CDR3 DNA reads TGTGCCAGCAGTCCCGTGCCCCCCCAGCCCCAGCATTTT.